The rows below give T cell receptor beta chains drawn from one sample of a study of cytomegalovirus exposure and HLA in healthy donors. TCRdb's copy holds only in-frame clones and misses some; the assay was immunoSEQ multiplex PCR. Of about 150,000 clones listed, about 83% are singletons. Sequences were obtained from PBMCs. These receptors all come from a woman aged 40 to 49 in good health and CMV-seronegative. Each CDR3 is given with its conserved first and last residue. The D gene is left open where the match is weak. Only part of the rows carry a size: once, few, many, or a class if the clone is expanded.

V gene	J gene	clone size	D gene	CDR3 DNA	CDR3 protein
TRBV27	TRBJ1-2	NA	NA	TGTGCCAGCAGTTTATCGCTCACATCAAACTATGGCTACACCTTC	CASSLSLTSNYGYTF
TRBV20-1	TRBJ2-2	NA	NA	TGCAGTGCTAGGCGTACCGGGGAGCTGTTTTTT	CSARRTGELFF
TRBV5-4	TRBJ2-2	NA	TRBD2	TGTGCCAGCAGCCGCCGGGGGGGCGACACCGGGGAGCTGTTTTTT	CASSRRGGDTGELFF
TRBV6-1	TRBJ1-4	NA	NA	TGTGCCAGCACGCGACAGGTCGATGAAAAACTGTTTTTT	CASTRQVDEKLFF
TRBV27	TRBJ2-7	NA	NA	TGTGCCAGCAGTTCCCTACGCTTTAGATCCTACGAGCAGTACTTC	CASSSLRFRSYEQYF
TRBV28	TRBJ2-2	NA	TRBD1	TGTGCCAGCAGCGGCCCTGGGACAGGGGAAAAGCTGTTTTTT	CASSGPGTGEKLFF
TRBV5-4	TRBJ2-7	NA	TRBD1	TGTGCCAGCAGCTTCACAGGGGGCGATCAAACCTACGAGCAGTACTTC	CASSFTGGDQTYEQYF
TRBV10-1	TRBJ2-3	NA	NA	TGCGCCAGCTCGGCGGTACGCACAGATACGCAGTATTTT	CASSAVRTDTQYF
TRBV5-6	TRBJ1-2	NA	TRBD1	TGTGCCAGCAGCTTGCGGCCAGCGACAGGGGCGGCATCTGGCTACACCTTC	CASSLRPATGAASGYTF
TRBV10-3	TRBJ1-2	NA	TRBD1	TGTGCCATCAGTGATGGGGGACAGGGTAACTATGGCTACACCTTC	CAISDGGQGNYGYTF
TRBV27	TRBJ1-2	few	TRBD1	TGTGCCAGCAGTTTATCTTACAGGGGAAACTATGGCTACACCTTC	CASSLSYRGNYGYTF
TRBV25-1	TRBJ2-1	few	NA	TGTGCCAGCAGCGACAGCCCGACCGTCAATGAGCAGTTCTTC	CASSDSPTVNEQFF
TRBV5-1	TRBJ1-1	NA	TRBD1	TGCGCCAGCAGCTTGGCCCAACAGAGGGGGCTGGACACTGAAGCTTTCTTT	CASSLAQQRGLDTEAFF
TRBV5-1	TRBJ1-6	NA	TRBD1	TGCGCCAGCAGCTGGGGGACAGGAGATAATTCACCCCTCCACTTT	CASSWGTGDNSPLHF
TRBV4-1	TRBJ1-4	NA	TRBD1	TGCGCCAGCCGGACAGGGGAAAAACTGTTTTTT	CASRTGEKLFF
TRBV7-9	TRBJ1-4	NA	NA	TGTGCCAGCAGCTCCTCACAGCCAACTAATGAAAAACTGTTTTTT	CASSSSQPTNEKLFF
TRBV5-8	TRBJ2-1	NA	NA	TGTGCCAGCAGCCGTCAACCTAGCGTTGGCAATGAGCAGTTCTTC	CASSRQPSVGNEQFF
TRBV11-2	TRBJ1-2	NA	NA	TGTGCCAGCAGCTCCGCCGTAGGAGACTATGGCTACACCTTC	CASSSAVGDYGYTF
TRBV19	TRBJ2-2	NA	NA	TGTGCCAGTAGTATAGTCGGGGGACTTAACACCGGGGAGCTGTTTTTT	CASSIVGGLNTGELFF
TRBV29-1	TRBJ2-2	NA	NA	TGCAGCGCCACACTAACGAACACCGGGGAGCTGTTTTTT	CSATLTNTGELFF
TRBV5-1	TRBJ2-3	few	TRBD2	TGCGCCAGCAGCTTGGAGCGGGACTGGCTTGCTTCGCATACGCAGTATTTT	CASSLERDWLASHTQYF
TRBV19	TRBJ1-4	once	NA	TGTGCCAGTAAACGACAGGCCACTAATGAAAAACTGTTTTTT	CASKRQATNEKLFF
TRBV19	TRBJ1-2	NA	NA	TGTGCCAGCAGACAGGTCCCGGGCTATGGCTACACCTTC	CASRQVPGYGYTF
TRBV6-1	TRBJ1-1	NA	NA	TGTGCCAGCAGTGAATGGGGACAAACGAACACTGAAGCTTTCTTT	CASSEWGQTNTEAFF
TRBV29-1	TRBJ2-3	once	TRBD2	TGCAGCGTTAGGGAAGTACTGGGACTAGCGGGAGTAACAGATACGCAGTATTTT	CSVREVLGLAGVTDTQYF
TRBV29-1	TRBJ1-2	NA	NA	TGCAGCGTCTCCTACAATAACCAGGGCGGCTATGGCTACACCTTC	CSVSYNNQGGYGYTF